These 30 T cell receptor beta chains were all obtained from the same sample, sequenced in a study of blood T cell repertoires in COVID-19. Using immunoSEQ multiplex PCR, the repertoire was profiled, and TCRdb retains in-frame clones only, with some absent. This table holds 150,000 to 200,000 clones, 80% to 90% found once. Sequenced input: peripheral blood. Receptors originate from a woman between 45 and 65 years old with acute or convalescent COVID-19.

This clone was recorded only once. The chain uses TRBV5-1 and TRBJ1-1, with D possibly matching TRBD1 (6 bases). The germline V gene has CDR1 SGHRS and CDR2 YFSETQ. V dropped 5 bases and J dropped 1 base, with 15 bases sitting between them. The CDR3 spans 15 residues. The DNA of the CDR3 is TGCGCCAGCAGTTACCCAGGGGCGGAGAACACTGAAGCTTTCTTT. As protein: CASSYPGAENTEAFF.

V gene TRBV28 combines with J gene TRBJ1-1; D gene uncertain. This CDR3 is built from 17 residues. Trimming removed 5 bases at V and 3 bases at J, with 22 bases between. Germline lookup yields CDR1 MDHEN and CDR2 SYDVKM. The CDR3 sequence is CASSPSHPRNPDTEAFF. The CDR3 DNA reads as TGTGCCAGCAGTCCCTCCCACCCCCGAAACCCGGACACTGAAGCTTTCTTT.

This rearrangement joins TRBV19 to TRBJ1-1, with 9 bases that match TRBD1. Unmatched junction bases numbered 9, after V lost 6 bases and J lost 4 bases. This CDR3 has 15 amino acids. Germline CDR1 LNHDA, CDR2 SQIVND (reference sequence). CDR3 in DNA: TGTGCCAGTAGATTAACAGGGGGCGAAGGCACTGAAGCTTTCTTT. This sequence encodes CASRLTGGEGTEAFF.

V gene TRBV10-3 combines with J gene TRBJ2-2; D is perhaps TRBD1 (5 bases). Deletions cut 4 bases from V and 6 bases from J, with 15 bases between. This CDR3 contains 15 residues. Germline-derived CDR1 and CDR2 are ENHRY and SYGVKD. CDR3 in DNA: TGTGCCATCAGTGCGATGACAGTGGTTGCCGGGGAGCTGTTTTTT. This codes for CAISAMTVVAGELFF.

This clone turned up a few times. The gene calls are TRBV4-3 and TRBJ2-3; D possibly corresponds to TRBD1 (6 bases). The CDR3 sequence is 17 residues long. V gave up 0 bases and J gave up 0 bases, with 13 bases separating them. The germline V gene has CDR1 LGHNA and CDR2 YSLEER. CDR3 region: CASSQDSRGSSTDTQYF. The DNA of the CDR3 is TGCGCCAGCAGCCAAGATTCGAGGGGGTCTAGCACAGATACGCAGTATTTT.

The chain couples TRBV29-1 to TRBJ1-2, with a possible D match to TRBD1 (5 bases). The CDR3 extends over 16 amino acids. Germline values: CDR1 SQVTM, CDR2 ANQGSEA. V was clipped by 3 bases and J by 4 bases, with 21 bases between them. The CDR3 nucleotides are TGCAGCGTTGAGCCCACGGGAGGGGAGGTTAGCTATGGCTACACCTTC. Residues: CSVEPTGGEVSYGYTF.

The chain joins TRBV4-1 to TRBJ1-5; unclear D gene. V lost 4 bases, J lost 9 bases, and 16 bases lay in between. Germline V gene lookup returns CDR1 MGHRA and CDR2 YSYEKL. The CDR3 length is 14 residues. The CDR3: CASSLEGGNLPQHF. In nucleotides, the CDR3 is TGCGCCAGCAGCCTCGAAGGCGGTAATTTGCCCCAGCATTTT.

The chain combines TRBV20-1 with TRBJ2-1; TRBD2 agrees at 13 bases. The CDR3 is made up of 19 amino acids. Trimming removed 3 bases from V and 0 bases from J; junction bases left unmatched: 11. Germline CDR1 reads DFQATT; CDR2 reads SNEGSKA (reference sequence). CDR3 sequence: CSASPTSGRAGSSYNEQFF. The CDR3 coding sequence is TGCAGTGCTAGTCCCACTAGCGGGAGGGCCGGGAGCTCCTACAATGAGCAGTTCTTC.

V and J are TRBV3-1 (or the pseudogene TRBV3-2) and TRBJ1-6; D unresolved. The V and J ends lost 4 bases and 6 bases respectively, with 4 bases between them. The CDR3 loop spans 12 amino acids. Germline V gene sequence: CDR1 LGHDT, CDR2 YNNKEL (reference sequence). The CDR3 nucleotides read TGTGCCAGCAGCCGGAGTAATTCACCCCTCCACTTT. This sequence encodes CASSRSNSPLHF.

As concerns this clone: Other nucleotide sequences in the sample specify the same CDR3. V is TRBV4-1 and J is TRBJ2-1, with 11 bases identical to TRBD2. The CDR3 consists of 16 residues. Losses at the gene ends were 1 base for V and 4 bases for J; bases not matched to a gene: 3. Germline CDR1 MGHRA, CDR2 YSYEKL. The CDR3 region is CASSQGLAGGYNEQFF. Written as DNA, the CDR3 is TGCGCCAGCAGCCAAGGGCTAGCGGGGGGATACAATGAGCAGTTCTTC.

This clone was observed a few times. CDR3 sequence reads: CASSQKRGGRTDTQYF. CDR3 nucleotides: TGTGCCAGCAGCCAAAAGCGGGGGGGCCGCACAGATACGCAGTATTTT. V gene TRBV3-1 (or the pseudogene TRBV3-2) combines with J gene TRBJ2-3; 10 bases fit TRBD2. The germline gives CDR1 LGHDT, CDR2 YNNKEL (reference sequence). The CDR3 has 16 amino acids. J was trimmed by 1 base and V by 2 bases; bases with no gene match: 3.

The V call is TRBV14, the J call TRBJ1-2, with D possibly being TRBD1 (6 bases). The CDR3 spans 16 residues. Trimming removed 6 bases at V and 4 bases at J, with 21 bases between. The germline gives CDR1 SGHDN, CDR2 FVKESK. CDR3 in amino acids: CASRRYRANPGYGYTF. The CDR3 DNA reads TGTGCCAGCAGAAGGTACAGGGCCAATCCTGGCTATGGCTACACCTTC.

This chain links TRBV5-1 with TRBJ1-2, with 10 bases fitting TRBD1. The CDR3 runs 16 residues. Germline CDR1 is SGHRS and CDR2 is YFSETQ. V lost 2 bases to trimming and J lost 4 bases; unmatched junction nucleotides: 8. The CDR3 nucleotides are TGCGCCAGCAGCTTACGACAGGGGGCGCGTCCCTATGGCTACACCTTC. The encoded protein is CASSLRQGARPYGYTF.

The rearrangement joins TRBV5-1 to TRBJ1-6, with D unresolved. Germline values: CDR1 SGHRS, CDR2 YFSETQ. This CDR3 has 14 amino acids. V was pared by 1 base and J by 7 bases, with 9 bases between. CDR3 in DNA: TGCGCCAGCAGCTTGTTGGGAGACAATTCACCCCTCCACTTT. Translating gives CASSLLGDNSPLHF.

The chain combines TRBV4-3 with TRBJ1-4; possibly TRBD1 for D (5 bases). Trimming took 0 bases from V and 8 from J, leaving 13 bases between them. From germline, CDR1 is LGHNA and CDR2 YSLEER. This CDR3 has 15 residues. CDR3 nucleotides: TGCGCCAGCAGCCAAGAAGGCCAGGGATTGGAAAAACTGTTTTTT. Translating it yields CASSQEGQGLEKLFF.

The chain recombines TRBV7-9 with TRBJ1-2, with 9 bases aligning to TRBD1. V was pared by 5 bases and J by 5 bases, with 6 bases of the junction left unmatched. Germline CDR1 is SEHNR and CDR2 is FQNEAQ (reference sequence). The CDR3 covers 14 residues. The CDR3 nucleotides are TGTGCCAGCAGCCCTGGGACAGGGATTTATGGCTACACCTTC. Its protein is CASSPGTGIYGYTF.

The gene calls are TRBV30 and TRBJ1-5; perhaps TRBD1 as D (5 bases). This CDR3 has 14 residues. Trimming shortened V by 1 base and J by 4 bases, and 11 bases separated the two germline ends. In germline, CDR1 is GTSNPN, CDR2 SVGIG (reference sequence). The CDR3: CAWSATGFNQPQHF. CDR3 DNA: TGTGCCTGGAGTGCCACAGGATTTAATCAGCCCCAGCATTTT. Complete variable domain (other parts from reference TRBV30 and TRBJ1-5): SQTIHQWPATLVQPVGSPLSLECTVEGTSNPNLYWYRQAAGRGLQLLFYSVGIGQISSEVPQNLSASRPQDRQFILSSKKLLLSDSGFYLCAWSATGFNQPQHFGDGTRLSIL.

The genes are TRBV30 and TRBJ2-2; no reliable D call. Germline V gene lookup returns CDR1 GTSNPN and CDR2 SVGIG (reference sequence). The ends were cut back, 4 bases at V and 3 bases at J, with 9 bases in the middle. This CDR3 has 13 residues. The CDR3 here is CAWTGADTGELFF. CDR3 nucleotide sequence: TGTGCCTGGACTGGAGCAGACACCGGGGAGCTGTTTTTT.

A few counts support this clone. V gene TRBV19 combines with J gene TRBJ1-6, with 8 positions matching TRBD1. Germline loops: CDR1 LNHDA, CDR2 SQIVND (reference sequence). This CDR3 comprises 14 residues. V shed 8 bases and J 8 bases; nucleotides not matched to a gene: 8. The CDR3 DNA follows: TGTGCCAGTGGACCGGGACAGGTCTATTCACCCCTCCACTTT. This codes for CASGPGQVYSPLHF.

This clone was seen once. In DNA form, the CDR3 reads TGCAGCGCCCTGACAGGCGATACCTACGAGCAGTACTTC. Translating gives CSALTGDTYEQYF. The chain has TRBV29-1 and TRBJ2-7; maybe TRBD1 (6 bases). Trimming pared 7 bases from V and 2 bases from J, leaving 15 bases between. This CDR3 has 13 residues. The germline gives CDR1 SQVTM, CDR2 ANQGSEA.

In this sample, this clone turned up a few times. The chain uses TRBV7-2 and TRBJ1-4; maybe TRBD1 (6 bases). The CDR3 runs 14 residues. Germline CDR1 SGHTA, CDR2 FQGNSA. V lost 1 base and J 4 bases, leaving 7 bases between the germline ends. The CDR3 sequence: CASSLGGGNEKLFF. In nucleotides, the CDR3 is TGTGCCAGCAGCTTAGGAGGGGGTAATGAAAAACTGTTTTTT.

This clone was observed a handful of times. The chain recombines TRBV28 with TRBJ1-1; TRBD1 matches 7 bases. The junction had 7 bases not matched to a gene; V was cut back by 1 base and J by 5 bases. The CDR3 has 15 amino acids. Germline CDR1 and CDR2: MDHEN and SYDVKM. The CDR3 DNA reads TGTGCCAGCAGTTTATTACAGGGGCGAGGGACTGAAGCTTTCTTT. Protein sequence: CASSLLQGRGTEAFF.

V gene TRBV4-2 combines with J gene TRBJ2-3; a possible D gene is TRBD2 (6 bases). Trimming left V 0 bases short and J 14 bases short, with 15 bases between. Germline-derived CDR1 and CDR2 are LGHNA and YNFKEQ. The CDR3 has 13 amino acids. CDR3 in DNA: TGTGCCAGCAGCCAAGATGGGCGGGGTACGTCGTATTTT. Residues: CASSQDGRGTSYF.

This chain connects TRBV1 to TRBJ1-5; the table calls TRBD1, which could not be checked here. TRBV1 is classified as a pseudogene. The CDR3 is 16 amino acids. CDR3 sequence reads: CTSSQDLRQEGQPQHF. The CDR3, as DNA: TGCACCAGCAGCCAAGATCTTCGGCAGGAAGGTCAGCCCCAGCATTTT.

The J gene is TRBJ2-1, the V gene TRBV4-1; D gene ambiguous. CDR3 length: 17 residues. V was pared by 3 bases and J by 2 bases, with 17 bases between. Germline CDR1 reads MGHRA; CDR2 reads YSYEKL. Here the CDR3 DNA reads TGCGCCAGCAGCCACGTTTTGAGGATTCTTACCTACAATGAGCAGTTCTTC. Its translation is CASSHVLRILTYNEQFF.

This rearrangement joins TRBV19 to TRBJ2-2; possible D gene TRBD1, 6 bases. The CDR3 is 13 amino acids. V lost 4 bases and J lost 5, with 8 bases in between. Germline lookup yields CDR1 LNHDA and CDR2 SQIVND (reference sequence). CDR3 bases: TGTGCCAGTAGTAACAGGGTTACCGGGGAGCTGTTTTTT. Its protein is CASSNRVTGELFF.

The chain links TRBV6-5 to TRBJ2-5; D is perhaps TRBD2 (5 bases). The CDR3 totals 14 residues. Germline values: CDR1 MNHEY, CDR2 SVGAGI. Trimming removed 2 bases at V and 2 bases at J, with 9 bases between. The CDR3 spells CASSYEVAQETQYF. CDR3 sequence (DNA): TGTGCCAGCAGTTACGAGGTAGCGCAAGAGACCCAGTACTTC.

V and J are TRBV18 and TRBJ1-4, with D unresolved. CDR1 and CDR2 from the germline V gene are KGHSH and LQKENI. The CDR3 runs 13 residues. With 2 bases removed from V and 8 bases from J, the gap between germline ends came to 9 bases. The CDR3 loop is CASSPFEEEKLFF. The CDR3, as DNA: TGTGCCAGCTCACCATTTGAGGAAGAAAAACTGTTTTTT.

V and J are TRBV5-6 and TRBJ1-6, with D possibly being TRBD1 (6 bases). V was clipped by 3 bases and J by 7 bases, with 17 bases between them. The CDR3 spans 16 residues. Germline CDR1 SGHDT, CDR2 YYEEEE. CDR3 bases: TGTGCCAGCAGCTACCAGACAGGTCAGGTGAATTCACCCCTCCACTTT. Translating it yields CASSYQTGQVNSPLHF.

J is TRBJ2-5 and V is TRBV10-3, with D tentatively TRBD1 (5 bases). This CDR3 spans 12 amino acids. V dropped 7 bases and J dropped 5 bases, with 11 bases sitting between them. The germline V gene has CDR1 ENHRY and CDR2 SYGVKD. The CDR3 DNA sequence: TGTGCCATCAAAGGGGAAGGGGAGACCCAGTACTTC. As protein: CAIKGEGETQYF.